This is a list of T cell receptor beta chains from one sample in a study of blood T cell repertoires in COVID-19. Profiled with immunoSEQ multiplex PCR; TCRdb holds only in-frame clones, not every one. The table shows approximately 150,000 clones, with roughly 80% occurring only once. Sequencing was carried out using peripheral blood. These receptors all stem from a man between 70 and 80 years old with active or convalescent COVID-19. CDR3s include the opening cysteine and the closing phenylalanine or tryptophan. A D gene is named only where the DNA matches it firmly. Size is stated for part of the rows, as once, few or many counts, or as a class when the clone is expanded.

CASRERGPTNTGELFF,TGTGCCAGCAGGGAAAGGGGGCCTACGAACACCGGGGAGCTGTTTTTT,TRBJ2-2,.,TRBV28,TRBD1
CASSSSWAFETQYF,TGTGCCAGCAGCTCTTCTTGGGCCTTCGAGACCCAGTACTTC,TRBJ2-5,.,TRBV7-2,.
CASNPTGSSTEAFF,TGTGCCAGCAATCCCACAGGGAGTAGCACTGAAGCTTTCTTT,TRBJ1-1,.,TRBV6-5,.
CASSPLPVSSYNEQFF,TGTGCCAGCTCACCACTGCCAGTCAGCTCCTACAATGAGCAGTTCTTC,TRBJ2-1,.,TRBV18,.
CASSTLGGGGSPLHF,TGTGCCAGCAGCACGCTCGGAGGGGGCGGTTCACCCCTCCACTTT,TRBJ1-6,.,TRBV9,TRBD1
CASSDGLALGNEQFF,TGTGCCAGCAGTGATGGACTAGCGCTAGGCAATGAGCAGTTCTTC,TRBJ2-1,.,TRBV28,TRBD2
CASSTGGPASGVYEQYF,TGTGCCAGTAGTACCGGTGGCCCGGCGTCGGGGGTCTACGAGCAGTACTTC,TRBJ2-7,once,TRBV19,.
CATSDSRRGGAPYSTDTQYF,TGTGCCACCAGTGATTCCCGCCGGGGGGGAGCGCCTTATAGCACAGATACGCAGTATTTT,TRBJ2-3,.,TRBV24-1,TRBD2
CATSGARGKNTEAFF,TGTGCCACCAGTGGAGCCAGGGGAAAGAACACTGAAGCTTTCTTT,TRBJ1-1,.,TRBV24-1,.
CASSFASSGSDTQYF,TGTGCCAGCAGTTTCGCTTCTAGCGGGAGTGATACGCAGTATTTT,TRBJ2-3,.,TRBV28,TRBD2
CASTPGGGSEQYF,TGTGCCAGCACCCCGGGTGGAGGGTCCGAGCAGTACTTC,TRBJ2-7,.,TRBV6-5,.
CASSIAGTPTNYGYTF,TGTGCCAGTAGTATAGCCGGGACACCGACTAACTATGGCTACACCTTC,TRBJ1-2,.,TRBV19,.
CASSSRLAGPTGELFF,TGTGCCAGCAGCTCCAGACTAGCGGGCCCCACCGGGGAGCTGTTTTTT,TRBJ2-2,.,TRBV11-2,TRBD2
CASSFRQGANTGELFF,TGTGCCAGCAGCTTCCGACAGGGGGCGAACACCGGGGAGCTGTTTTTT,TRBJ2-2,.,TRBV7-9,TRBD1
CASSSTGWSYEQYF,TGTGCCAGCAGTTCGACAGGGTGGTCCTACGAGCAGTACTTC,TRBJ2-7,once,TRBV28,TRBD1
CASSLQVGSTDTQYF,TGTGCCAGCAGCTTACAAGTCGGGAGCACAGATACGCAGTATTTT,TRBJ2-3,.,TRBV7-2,.
CASSLLYRDERDGYTF,TGTGCCAGCAGTTTATTGTACAGGGATGAAAGGGATGGCTACACCTTC,TRBJ1-2,once,TRBV28,.
CASSLGAPNTEAFF,TGTGCCAGCAGTCTAGGGGCCCCGAACACTGAAGCTTTCTTT,TRBJ1-1,.,TRBV28,.
CATSDLSPSNYNEQFF,TGTGCCACCAGTGATCTCTCACCTAGTAATTACAATGAGCAGTTCTTC,TRBJ2-1,few,TRBV24-1,.
CATSGGGRGRIQPQHF,TGTGCCACCAGCGGAGGAGGCAGGGGGCGTATTCAGCCCCAGCATTTT,TRBJ1-5,.,TRBV15,TRBD1
CASSQDWTGGTEAFF,TGCGCCAGCAGCCAAGACTGGACAGGGGGCACTGAAGCTTTCTTT,TRBJ1-1,.,TRBV4-1,TRBD1
CASSPGTGLSGELFF,TGTGCCAGCAGCCCAGGGACAGGGCTAAGCGGGGAGCTGTTTTTT,TRBJ2-2,once,TRBV7-2,TRBD1
CASLTGGRNQPQHF,TGTGCCAGCTTGACAGGGGGGCGCAATCAGCCCCAGCATTTT,TRBJ1-5,.,TRBV28,TRBD1
CASSRFRDLSNQPQHF,TGTGCCAGCAGTAGATTTAGGGACTTGAGCAATCAGCCCCAGCATTTT,TRBJ1-5,.,TRBV2,.
CASSIDLRGSYEQYF,TGTGCCAGTAGTATAGATTTACGAGGTTCCTACGAGCAGTACTTC,TRBJ2-7,.,TRBV19,.
CASSSRQGFTGELFF,TGTGCCAGCAGCTCAAGACAGGGATTCACCGGGGAGCTGTTTTTT,TRBJ2-2,.,TRBV11-2,TRBD1
CASSVVGHLGRGYTF,TGTGCCAGCAGCGTAGTCGGACACTTGGGAAGAGGCTACACCTTC,TRBJ1-2,once,TRBV9,.
CASSRSGRGYEQYF,TGTGCCAGCAGTAGGAGCGGGAGAGGTTACGAGCAGTACTTC,TRBJ2-7,.,TRBV27,TRBD2
CASSLDRRSYNEQFF,TGTGCCAGCAGTTTGGACAGACGCTCCTACAATGAGCAGTTCTTC,TRBJ2-1,.,TRBV27,.
CASTSSGGGYDGYTF,TGTGCCAGCACTTCTTCCGGGGGGGGGTACGATGGCTACACCTTC,TRBJ1-2,.,TRBV28,.
CASSLVIFTGVSTDTQYF,TGTGCCAGCAGCTTGGTAATCTTTACAGGGGTGAGCACAGATACGCAGTATTTT,TRBJ2-3,.,TRBV5-8,TRBD1
CASSTTWTGRTEAFF,TGTGCCAGCAGCACCACGTGGACAGGGAGGACTGAAGCTTTCTTT,TRBJ1-1,.,TRBV5-6,TRBD1
CASSLPTAGGNEQFF,TGTGCCAGCAGCTTACCGACAGCGGGAGGCAATGAGCAGTTCTTC,TRBJ2-1,.,TRBV11-2,TRBD2
CASRGRGDTQYF,TGTGCCAGCAGGGGCCGGGGGGATACGCAGTATTTT,TRBJ2-3,.,TRBV7-3,.
CASRGGGNTGELFF,TGTGCCAGCCGAGGGGGTGGGAACACCGGGGAGCTGTTTTTT,TRBJ2-2,.,TRBV28,.
CASSTGTMEETQYF,TGCGCCAGCAGCACTGGGACTATGGAGGAGACCCAGTACTTC,TRBJ2-5,.,TRBV5-1,TRBD2
CASSQAPDSRYEQYF,TGTGCCAGCAGCCAAGCCCCGGACAGCCGCTACGAGCAGTACTTC,TRBJ2-7,.,TRBV3-1/TRBV3-2,.
CASSYTTGGNTGELFF,TGTGCCAGCAGTTACACGACAGGGGGAAACACCGGGGAGCTGTTTTTT,TRBJ2-2,.,TRBV6-5,TRBD1
CASSEGQGYGYTF,TGTGCCAGCAGCGAGGGACAGGGGTATGGCTACACCTTC,TRBJ1-2,.,TRBV7-2,TRBD1
CASGSSGKETQYF,TGTGCTAGTGGTTCCTCAGGAAAAGAGACCCAGTACTTC,TRBJ2-5,.,TRBV12-5,.
CASTRQGLDQPQHF,TGTGCCAGCACGAGACAGGGTTTAGATCAGCCCCAGCATTTT,TRBJ1-5,.,TRBV2,TRBD1
CASSPRTGGGGDTEAFF,TGCGCCAGCAGCCCGCGGACAGGGGGAGGCGGGGACACTGAAGCTTTCTTT,TRBJ1-1,.,TRBV4-1,TRBD1
CASSPGTSGGGADTQYF,TGTGCCAGCAGCCCAGGGACTAGCGGGGGGGGTGCAGATACGCAGTATTTT,TRBJ2-3,.,TRBV28,TRBD2
CASSRTAGIYEQYF,TGTGCCAGCTCACGGACCGCAGGGATTTACGAGCAGTACTTC,TRBJ2-7,.,TRBV18,.
CATSDKQHTDTQYF,TGTGCCACCAGTGATAAACAACACACAGATACGCAGTATTTT,TRBJ2-3,.,TRBV24-1,.
CASSQVPGRLQETQYF,TGTGCCAGCAGCCAAGTTCCTGGCAGACTCCAAGAGACCCAGTACTTC,TRBJ2-5,few,TRBV14,.
CASSVGGDLEQFF,TGTGCCAGCAGCGTAGGGGGGGACCTTGAGCAGTTCTTC,TRBJ2-1,many,TRBV9,.
CASSPGTGGDSNQPQHF,TGTGCCAGCAGTCCCGGGACAGGAGGGGATAGCAATCAGCCCCAGCATTTT,TRBJ1-5,.,TRBV27,TRBD1
CASSTLRTGITF,TGTGCCAGCAGCACTCTACGTACAGGGATTACCTTC,TRBJ1-2,few,TRBV7-9,.
CASSYLDITEAFF,TGTGCCAGCAGTTACCTTGACATTACTGAAGCTTTCTTT,TRBJ1-1,.,TRBV6-2/TRBV6-3,.
CASSLQGRRDREAFF,TGTGCCAGCAGCTTACAGGGGCGCCGGGATAGGGAAGCTTTCTTT,TRBJ1-1,.,TRBV7-2,.
CAWSATVGGVNTEAFF,TGTGCCTGGAGTGCCACTGTCGGGGGAGTGAACACTGAAGCTTTCTTT,TRBJ1-1,.,TRBV30,.
CASSTGAARARETQYF,TGTGCCAGTAGTACAGGCGCAGCCAGGGCGAGAGAGACCCAGTACTTC,TRBJ2-5,.,TRBV19,.
CASSLERIGGTGNEQFF,TGTGCCAGCAGCTTAGAAAGAATTGGCGGGACGGGGAATGAGCAGTTCTTC,TRBJ2-1,.,TRBV7-9,.
CASSSPRLADNEQFF,TGCGCCAGCAGCTCCCCCAGACTAGCGGACAATGAGCAGTTCTTC,TRBJ2-1,.,TRBV5-1,TRBD2